The rows below give T cell receptor beta chains drawn from one sample of a study of identical twins. TCRdb recomputed calls from the 5' RACE reads with MiXCR, one row per CDR3 protein. The repertoire has hundreds of thousands of distinct CDR3 sequences, over 8.5% of them found once; the top ten carry 0.98%. Another study also made use of these data, one on yellow fever vaccine responses in identical twins.

The sequenced sample was PBMCs. The receptors were gathered from a woman under 30 in good health. Each CDR3 is given without its conserved first and last residue. A clone size is listed for some rows: how often the clone was seen (once, few, many), or a class if it is expanded.

v_call clone_size cdr3_aa
TRBV29-1 many SVEGSGNEQF
TRBV5-1 - ASSLGTVDYNSPLH
TRBV10-3 few AISSGQIYGYT
TRBV29-1 many SVERLFSDTQY
TRBV27 many ASRYQGHSNQPQH
TRBV7-2 - ASSRTSAKVGETQY
TRBV7-6 few ASSSDLTYNEQF
TRBV19 - ASSIQGTYEQY
TRBV25-1 - ASSEYQGPYNEQF
TRBV11-2 few ASSLVGGLNEQF
TRBV29-1 many SVEVGTDTQY
TRBV5-5 few ASSLKQDRAQPQH
TRBV20-1 - SANDQTGNNSPLH
TRBV11-2 few ASSLESPSGGATDTQY
TRBV13 - ASSLGLAGNPGEQF
TRBV14 few ASRPGQGRHEQY
TRBV20-1 few SARLEGLYNEQF
TRBV12-3/TRBV12-4 - ASSYSARQPQH
TRBV10-3 - AISAGQGKETQY
TRBV27 - ASGTSETRNSPLH
TRBV3-1 - ASSLSGGGDEQF
TRBV29-1 many SALWGLGGELF
TRBV4-1 - ASSSYSGTGFDRF
TRBV29-1 many SAEPGQRYEKLF
TRBV10-3 many AISSGSGTGELF
TRBV19 few ASSIPRGTSGGIGTDTQY
TRBV20-1 few SARVPQGEAYNQPQH
TRBV24-1 few ATSDWRLADKVGEQF
TRBV5-1 few ASSPRQGRNGELF
TRBV11-2 - ASSPEWTSGYIGTDTQY
TRBV12-3/TRBV12-4 - ASRKTGTGNNEQF
TRBV7-9 - ASSPTVSLYEQY
TRBV24-1 many ATGGVYEQF
TRBV10-3 many AINRGGQETQY
TRBV20-1 - SARGGFAQPQH
TRBV20-1 few SARMPSGGRGETQY
TRBV24-1 few ATGSDRNQETQY
TRBV6-6 - ASSYSPRETQY
TRBV29-1 many SVSTFGLRYNEQF
TRBV20-1 - SARDLNVDRNYGYT
TRBV7-2 few ASSSGLAGVATQY
TRBV10-2 - ASSHRWGGGEVTEAF
TRBV5-1 - ASSLGGSHTGELF
TRBV9 - ASSESTGSKNIQY
TRBV28 - ASSLFRAEQF
TRBV4-3 - ASSHGTGPTGELF
TRBV5-1 - ASSLVKGWESEQY
TRBV4-2 - ASSQPSGGGQDTQY
TRBV7-2 - ASSKTSGAYEQY
TRBV20-1 many SARDTGPDTQY
TRBV3-1 - ASSPRTGANTGELF
TRBV14 - ASSQLTSEANVLT
TRBV5-1 few ASSLGHGTYTEAF
TRBV27 - ASTFARGGWGEQF
TRBV29-1 few SPVLATSTDTQY
TRBV27 few ASSHRLAAEETQY
TRBV2 - ASSELTGGDEQF